This T cell receptor (beta chain) came from a study of T cell responses to AZD1222 COVID-19 vaccine. Per germline, CDR1 WNHNN and CDR2 SYGVQD (reference sequence). V was clipped by 0 bases and J by 7 bases; unmatched bases: 7. The CDR3 contains 15 residues. Study-level findings and limits: Within unmutated variant regions lay the reported targets of nearly half of spike-specific TCRs. At baseline, seropositivity was found in only a handful of AZD1222 recipients.

Assay: immunoSEQ multiplex PCR; the TCRdb copy retains only in-frame clones and omits some. The sample consists of roughly 150,000 clones, approximately 85% of them appearing once. About this clone itself: Its target is not known.

This chain joins TRBV10-1 and TRBJ2-5; 8 bases align to TRBD2. The sample in question was peripheral blood, obtained on day 0 of AZD1222 vaccination. The TCR comes from an adult in good health. The CDR3 spells CASSESVAAGGTQYF. The CDR3 coding sequence is TGCGCCAGCAGTGAGTCGGTAGCGGCGGGGGGGACCCAGTACTTC.